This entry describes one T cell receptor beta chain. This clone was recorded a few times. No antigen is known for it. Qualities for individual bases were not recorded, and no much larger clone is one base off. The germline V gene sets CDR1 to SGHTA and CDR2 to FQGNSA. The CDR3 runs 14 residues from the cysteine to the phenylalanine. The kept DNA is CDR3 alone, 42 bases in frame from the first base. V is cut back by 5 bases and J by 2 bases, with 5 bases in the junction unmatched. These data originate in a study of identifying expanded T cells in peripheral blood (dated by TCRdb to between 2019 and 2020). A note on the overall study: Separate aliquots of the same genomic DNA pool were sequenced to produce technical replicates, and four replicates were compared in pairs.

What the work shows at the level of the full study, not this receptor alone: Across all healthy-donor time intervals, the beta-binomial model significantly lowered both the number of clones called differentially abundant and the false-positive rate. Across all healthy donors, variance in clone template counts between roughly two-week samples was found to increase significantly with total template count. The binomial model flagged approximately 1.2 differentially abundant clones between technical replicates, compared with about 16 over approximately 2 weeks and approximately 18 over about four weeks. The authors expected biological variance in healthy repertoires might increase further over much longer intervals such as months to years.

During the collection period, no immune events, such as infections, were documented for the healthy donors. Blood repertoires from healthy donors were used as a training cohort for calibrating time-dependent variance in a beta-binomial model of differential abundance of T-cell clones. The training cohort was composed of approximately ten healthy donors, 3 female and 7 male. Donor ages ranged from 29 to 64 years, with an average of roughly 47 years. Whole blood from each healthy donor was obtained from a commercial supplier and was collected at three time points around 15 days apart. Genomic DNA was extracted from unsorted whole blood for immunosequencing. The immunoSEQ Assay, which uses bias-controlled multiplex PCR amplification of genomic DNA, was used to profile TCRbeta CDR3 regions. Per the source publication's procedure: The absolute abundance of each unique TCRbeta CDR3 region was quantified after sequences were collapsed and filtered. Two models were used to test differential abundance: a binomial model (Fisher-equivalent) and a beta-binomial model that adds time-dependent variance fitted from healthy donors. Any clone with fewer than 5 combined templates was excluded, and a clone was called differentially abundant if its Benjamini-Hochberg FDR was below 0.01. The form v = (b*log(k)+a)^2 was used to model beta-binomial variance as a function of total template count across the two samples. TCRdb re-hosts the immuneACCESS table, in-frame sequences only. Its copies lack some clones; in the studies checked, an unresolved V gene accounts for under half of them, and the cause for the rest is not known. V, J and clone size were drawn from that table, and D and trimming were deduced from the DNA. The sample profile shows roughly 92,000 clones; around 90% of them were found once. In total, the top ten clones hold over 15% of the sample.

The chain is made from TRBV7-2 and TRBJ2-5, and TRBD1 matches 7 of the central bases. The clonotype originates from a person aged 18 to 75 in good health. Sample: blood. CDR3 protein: CASSPDRAQETQYF. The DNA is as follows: TGTGCCAGCAGCCCTGACAGGGCTCAAGAGACCCAGTACTTC.